This paragraph covers one T cell receptor (beta chain) sequence. As yet, its antigen is unknown. TCRdb's copy holds only in-frame clones and misses some; the assay was immunoSEQ multiplex PCR. The data hold over 45,000 clones, with 79% observed a single time. These data originate in a study of OX40 agonist ivuxolimab in advanced cancers. General observations from the study: Among some nonresponders, normalized T-cell clonal expansion was also low.

Individuals having autoimmune disease history or systemic immunosuppression were not enrolled. Sequenced material: CD4+ or CD8+ T cells sorted from blood, taken in a trial of the OX40 agonist ivuxolimab. This TCR derives from an adult with an advanced solid tumor such as melanoma, head and neck, liver or kidney cancer.

As DNA, the CDR3 is TGTGCCTGGGGTCTTGGGCAGGGACCAGATACGCAGTATTTT. Its translation is CAWGLGQGPDTQYF. V usage is TRBV30 and J usage is TRBJ2-3; either TRBD1 or TRBD2 may fit D (5 bases each). Trimming left V 5 bases short and J 4 bases short, with 16 bases between. The CDR3 totals 14 residues. CDR1 and CDR2 (germline): GTSNPN, SVGIG (reference sequence).